This note documents a single TCR beta chain sequence. The target antigen is unknown. The data originate from a study of memory CD4+ T cells and cytomegalovirus serostatus. Study-wide background: This sample comes from healthy Belgian adults, several CMV seropositive, approximately 24 seronegative. Study conclusions and caveats: Suggested: most of the CMV-linked TCR signature lies in CD4+ memory cells.

Sequenced by immunoSEQ multiplex PCR; TCRdb stores in-frame clones only, minus some. The profile shows 80,000 or so clones, about 73% of them singletons. The sort gate was single viable CD3+CD4+CD8-CD45RO+ cells for memory CD4+ T cells. Donors' CMV status reflects serum IgG against pp150, pp28, p38, p52. The sequence came from an adult in good health and CMV-seropositive. Sequenced: memory CD4+ T cells from blood.

CDR3 loop: CASSQTPGTEAFF. The DNA for the CDR3 is TGTGCCAGCAGCCAAACCCCCGGCACTGAAGCTTTCTTT. The V and J genes are TRBV14 and TRBJ1-1; no clear D gene. Germline values: CDR1 SGHDN, CDR2 FVKESK. The CDR3 loop spans 13 amino acids. V was cut by 2 bases and J by 4 bases, with 8 bases left in between.